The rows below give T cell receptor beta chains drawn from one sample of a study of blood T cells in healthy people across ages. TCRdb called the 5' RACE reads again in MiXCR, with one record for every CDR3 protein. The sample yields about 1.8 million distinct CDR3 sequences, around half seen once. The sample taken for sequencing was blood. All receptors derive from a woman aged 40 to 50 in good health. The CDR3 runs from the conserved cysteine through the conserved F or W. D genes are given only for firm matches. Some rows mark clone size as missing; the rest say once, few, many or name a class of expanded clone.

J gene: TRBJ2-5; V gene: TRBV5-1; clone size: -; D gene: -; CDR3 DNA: TGCGCCAGCAGCTTGGCCGCTAATCCGGACGGCCAAGAGATCCAGTACTTC; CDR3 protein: CASSLAANPDGQEIQYF
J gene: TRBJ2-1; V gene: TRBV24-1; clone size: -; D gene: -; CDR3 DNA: TGTGCCACCAGTGACCCGGACAGTTACAATGAGCAGTTCTTC; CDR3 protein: CATSDPDSYNEQFF
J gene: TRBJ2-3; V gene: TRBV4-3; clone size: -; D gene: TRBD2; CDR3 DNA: TGCGCCAGCAGCCGCCAAATAGCGGGGGGGCCCGATACGCAGTATTTT; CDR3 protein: CASSRQIAGGPDTQYF
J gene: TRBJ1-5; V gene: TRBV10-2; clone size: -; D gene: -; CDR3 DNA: TGCGCCAGTCAGGCCGCGAGCAATCAGCCCCAGCATTTT; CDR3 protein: CASQAASNQPQHF
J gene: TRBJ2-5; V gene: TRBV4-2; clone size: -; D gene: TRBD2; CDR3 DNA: TGTGCCAGCAGCCAAGATCAGGCTAGCGGGGGGGCCCGGGAGACCCAGTACTTC; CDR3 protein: CASSQDQASGGARETQYF
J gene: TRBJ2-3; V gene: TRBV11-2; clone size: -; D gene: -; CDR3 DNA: TGTGCCAGCAGCTTAGATATCGCAGATACGCGGTATTTT; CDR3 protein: CASSLDIADTRYF
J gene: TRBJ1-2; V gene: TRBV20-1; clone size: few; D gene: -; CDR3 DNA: TGCAGTGCTAGAGATCCGCAGGGCGGGGGCTACACCTTC; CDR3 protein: CSARDPQGGGYTF
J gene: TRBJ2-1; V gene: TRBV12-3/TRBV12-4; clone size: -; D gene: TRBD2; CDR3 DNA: TGTGCCAGCACCGCTCGGACTAGCGGGACCTACAATGAGCAGTTCTTC; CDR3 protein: CASTARTSGTYNEQFF
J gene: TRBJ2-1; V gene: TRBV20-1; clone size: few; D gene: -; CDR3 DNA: TGCAGTGCTAGAGATCACGGTCTGATTGAGCAGTTCTTC; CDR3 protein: CSARDHGLIEQFF
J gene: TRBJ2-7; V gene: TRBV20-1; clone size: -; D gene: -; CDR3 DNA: TGCAGTGCTGGAATCCAACTCGAGCAGTACTTC; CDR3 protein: CSAGIQLEQYF